One sample yielded the 26 T cell receptor beta chains listed below, sequenced in a study of T cells in localized non-small cell lung cancer. Assay: immunoSEQ multiplex PCR; the TCRdb copy retains only in-frame clones and omits some. The sample gives some 21,000 clones, roughly 86% of which show up once; roughly 30% is in the top ten. Material: peripheral blood mononuclear cells, obtained before any cancer treatment. The receptors come from a male donor aged 60 or over with stage II lung adenocarcinoma.

The rearrangement uses TRBV29-1 and TRBJ2-6; D is ambiguous. Germline CDR1 SQVTM, CDR2 ANQGSEA. Trimming took off 4 bases at V and 4 bases at J, with 8 bases between the two ends. CDR3 length equals 13 residues. CDR3 sequence: CSVADRGANVLTF. The CDR3 bases are TGCAGCGTTGCGGACCGAGGGGCCAACGTCCTGACTTTC. The full variable domain, completed using reference TRBV29-1 and TRBJ2-6, is SAVISQKPSRDICQRGTSLTIQCQVDSQVTMMFWYRQQPGQSLTLIATANQGSEATYESGFVIDKFPISRPNLTFSTLTVSNMSPEDSSIYLCSVADRGANVLTFGAGSRLTVL.

This clone was counted between two and nine times. The chain recombines TRBV6-4 with TRBJ2-1, with TRBD2 matching 7 bases. J lost 5 bases, V lost 4 bases, and 8 bases had no gene match. The length of the CDR3 is 15 residues. Germline CDR1 is MRHNA and CDR2 is SNTAGT. The CDR3 nucleotides read TGTGCCAGCAGTGGAGAGGGAGGGGCCCACAATGAGCAGTTCTTC. Translation: CASSGEGGAHNEQFF.

In nucleotides, the CDR3 is TGTGCCAGCAGCCCCTCTGGAAACACCATATATTTT. Translated, it gives CASSPSGNTIYF. The chain has TRBV9 and TRBJ1-3, with D uncertain. CDR1 is SGDLS and CDR2 is YYNGEE in the germline V gene. CDR3 length: 12 amino acids. V was pared by 4 bases and J by 0 bases, with 2 bases between.

This chain connects TRBV19 to TRBJ2-5, with TRBD1 as a possible D gene (6 bases). Trimming took off 9 bases at V and 2 bases at J, with 13 bases between the two ends. CDR3 length: 13 residues. Germline loops: CDR1 LNHDA, CDR2 SQIVND (reference sequence). CDR3 sequence (DNA): TGTGCCAGCGCACAGGGTTTTCAAGAGACCCAGTACTTC. It is translated as CASAQGFQETQYF.

The chain carries TRBV6-1 and TRBJ2-1; 9 nucleotides line up with TRBD1. This CDR3 is 15 amino acids long. Looked up from germline, CDR1 is MNHNS and CDR2 is SASEGT. The V and J ends lost 4 bases and 4 bases, in that order; junction bases with no gene match: 5. CDR3 amino acids: CASSAAGQGYNEQFF. In DNA, the CDR3 is TGTGCCAGCAGTGCCGCGGGACAGGGTTACAATGAGCAGTTCTTC.

The chain combines TRBV6-1 with TRBJ1-5, with D perhaps matching TRBD1 (5 bases). Germline V CDR1 and CDR2: MNHNS, SASEGT. The V end was cut by 7 bases, the J end by 2 bases, with 15 bases between. The CDR3 runs to 15 residues. The CDR3 DNA is TGTGCCAGCAACCCCTTCTGGGGGGGCAATCAGCCCCAGCATTTT. Translating it yields CASNPFWGGNQPQHF.

The chain carries TRBV18 and TRBJ2-5; TRBD1 is a possible D gene (6 bases). Germline V gene data show CDR1 as KGHSH and CDR2 as LQKENI. V gave up 1 base and J gave up 4 bases, with 7 bases separating them. The length of the CDR3 is 13 residues. CDR3 bases: TGTGCCAGCTCACCACGGGGGCGAGAGACCCAGTACTTC. Translated: CASSPRGRETQYF.

The chain couples TRBV11-2 to TRBJ2-1; maybe TRBD2 (6 bases). Germline lookup yields CDR1 SGHAT and CDR2 FQNNGV. The CDR3 contains 14 residues. Trimming took off 3 bases at V and 5 bases at J, with 11 bases between the two ends. Here the CDR3 reads CASSFGLAHNEQFF. CDR3 coding DNA: TGTGCCAGCAGCTTTGGGCTAGCGCACAATGAGCAGTTCTTC. Full variable domain (rest looked up from reference TRBV11-2 and TRBJ2-1): EAGVAQSPRYKIIEKRQSVAFWCNPISGHATLYWYQQILGQGPKLLIQFQNNGVVDDSQLPKDRFSAERLKGVDSTLKIQPAKLEDSAVYLCASSFGLAHNEQFFGPGTRLTVL.

This CDR3 is CASSLSWRGSYEQYF. The CDR3 DNA reads TGTGCCAGCAGTTTATCTTGGAGGGGCTCCTACGAGCAGTACTTC. The V call is TRBV27, the J call TRBJ2-7, with a weak D call TRBD2 (6 bases). V gave up 0 bases and J gave up 0 bases, with 9 bases separating them. Germline-derived CDR1 and CDR2 are MNHEY and SMNVEV (reference sequence). The CDR3 sequence is 15 residues long.

The V and J genes are TRBV10-3 and TRBJ1-4; weak D call: TRBD1 (6 bases). Looked up from germline, CDR1 is ENHRY and CDR2 is SYGVKD. The V and J ends lost 6 bases and 8 bases respectively, with 16 bases between them. The CDR3 is made up of 14 amino acids. DNA of the CDR3: TGTGCCATCAGCGCAGGGGAGGCGGAAGAAAAACTGTTTTTT. It encodes CAISAGEAEEKLFF.

This rearrangement joins TRBV6-1 to TRBJ1-2; tentatively, D is TRBD1 (5 bases). The V end was cut by 6 bases, the J end by 2 bases, with 10 bases between. The CDR3 is made up of 13 amino acids. Germline V gene data show CDR1 as MNHNS and CDR2 as SASEGT. As DNA, the CDR3 is TGTGCCAGCAGAGAGGGGTTCAACTATGGCTACACCTTC. Amino acid sequence: CASREGFNYGYTF.

This clone is deemed medium-sized. The V and J genes are TRBV10-2 and TRBJ1-5; D may be TRBD1 (6 bases). CDR3 length: 13 amino acids. Trimming removed 3 bases from V and 6 bases from J, with 9 bases in between. CDR1 and CDR2 (germline): WSHSY, SAAADI. Here the CDR3 DNA reads TGCGCCAGCAGTGAACAGGGTGTTCAGCCCCAGCATTTT. Translation gives CASSEQGVQPQHF.

The chain joins TRBV29-1 to TRBJ2-5; TRBD1 might be the D (7 bases). Deletions cut 6 bases from V and 5 bases from J, with 16 bases between. CDR3 length equals 13 residues. In germline, CDR1 is SQVTM, CDR2 ANQGSEA. The CDR3 DNA sequence: TGCAGCGTCGCCTTGACAGGGAGGGAGACCCAGTACTTC. This codes for CSVALTGRETQYF.

V is TRBV2 and J is TRBJ2-1; 10 nucleotides match TRBD2. Per germline, CDR1 SNHLY and CDR2 FYNNEI. The CDR3 contains 15 residues. The CDR3 DNA sequence: TGTGCTGTTACAAGCCGGACTAGCGGACCCAATGAGCAGTTCTTC. This encodes CAVTSRTSGPNEQFF.

V is TRBV5-6 and J is TRBJ2-6, with D uncertain. V lost 5 bases and J 0 bases, leaving 6 bases between the germline ends. CDR1 SGHDT and CDR2 YYEEEE come from the germline V gene. The CDR3 spans 14 residues. CDR3 in DNA: TGTGCCAGCAGAGGCAGCTCTGGGGCCAACGTCCTGACTTTC. Its translation is CASRGSSGANVLTF.

V gene TRBV5-1 combines with J gene TRBJ1-4; D is unresolved. V lost 0 bases and J 5 bases, leaving 8 bases between the germline ends. The germline gives CDR1 SGHRS, CDR2 YFSETQ. The CDR3 contains 14 residues. The CDR3 is CASSLAPGNEKLFF. CDR3 nucleotide sequence: TGCGCCAGCAGCTTGGCGCCCGGGAATGAAAAACTGTTTTTT. The complete variable domain, with remaining parts taken from reference TRBV5-1 and TRBJ1-4, reads KAGVTQTPRYLIKTRGQQVTLSCSPISGHRSVSWYQQTPGQGLQFLFEYFSETQRNKGNFPGRFSGRQFSNSRSEMNVSTLELGDSALYLCASSLAPGNEKLFFGSGTQLSVL.

This rearrangement joins TRBV28 to TRBJ1-5; D gene ambiguous. V was cut by 8 bases and J by 0 bases, with 5 bases left in between. The CDR3 has 12 amino acids. In germline, CDR1 is MDHEN, CDR2 SYDVKM. The CDR3: CASRVSNQPQHF. The CDR3 nucleotides are TGTGCCAGCCGAGTTAGCAATCAGCCCCAGCATTTT.

The chain has TRBV6-1 and TRBJ1-2; D is possibly TRBD1 (5 bases). CDR3 length: 14 amino acids. Germline V CDR1 and CDR2: MNHNS, SASEGT. Trimming left V 0 bases short and J 4 bases short, with 9 bases between. CDR3 in amino acids: CASSEAWGTYGYTF. In DNA, the CDR3 is TGTGCCAGCAGTGAAGCATGGGGGACCTATGGCTACACCTTC.

This chain connects TRBV6-1 to TRBJ1-3; D remains ambiguous. V was clipped by 1 base and J by 3 bases, with 4 bases between them. This CDR3 region has 13 residues. Germline values: CDR1 MNHNS, CDR2 SASEGT. The CDR3 region is CASSEVFGNTIYF. The CDR3, as DNA: TGTGCCAGCAGTGAAGTGTTTGGAAACACCATATATTTT.

The V and J genes are TRBV19 and TRBJ1-2; D gene uncertain. Between the trimmed V and J ends, which lost 4 bases and 4 bases, there was a span of 13 bases. This CDR3 has 14 amino acids. CDR1 LNHDA and CDR2 SQIVND come from the germline V gene (reference sequence). CDR3 DNA: TGTGCCAGTAGTACGGACGACCGGGTCTATGGCTACACCTTC. Encoded protein: CASSTDDRVYGYTF. Full variable domain (rest looked up from reference TRBV19 and TRBJ1-2): DGGITQSPKYLFRKEGQNVTLSCEQNLNHDAMYWYRQDPGQGLRLIYYSQIVNDFQKGDIAEGYSVSREKKESFPLTVTSAQKNPTAFYLCASSTDDRVYGYTFGSGTRLTVV.

Only a few counts were recorded for this clone. J is TRBJ2-2 and V is TRBV7-3, with TRBD1 matching 7 bases. There are 15 residues in the CDR3. V trimming: 5 bases; J trimming: 2 bases; junction bases outside the gene matches: 5. The V gene's germline CDR1 is SGHTA and CDR2 FQGTGA. This CDR3 is CASSHDRDNTGELFF. Here the CDR3 DNA reads TGTGCCAGCAGCCACGACAGGGATAACACCGGGGAGCTGTTTTTT.

The chain employs TRBV18 and TRBJ2-1, with D possibly matching TRBD1 (5 bases). The CDR3 has 14 amino acids. Between the trimmed V and J ends, which lost 6 bases and 0 bases, there was a span of 9 bases. Germline V gives CDR1 KGHSH, CDR2 LQKENI. This CDR3 is CASSGLNSYNEQFF. DNA for the CDR3: TGTGCCAGCTCGGGGCTGAACTCCTACAATGAGCAGTTCTTC.

The chain links TRBV7-2 to TRBJ2-2; D is unclear. V lost 3 bases, J lost 7 bases, and 9 bases lay in between. This CDR3 spans 13 amino acids. From germline, CDR1 is SGHTA and CDR2 FQGNSA. The DNA of the CDR3 is TGTGCCAGCAGCTTCCCCCGACTCGGGGAGCTGTTTTTT. Amino acids: CASSFPRLGELFF.

The chain couples TRBV18 to TRBJ1-5, with D possibly being TRBD1 (6 bases). V shed 2 bases and J shed 3 bases, with 8 bases lying between them. The CDR3 totals 14 residues. Germline CDR1 and CDR2: KGHSH and LQKENI. CDR3 nucleotides: TGTGCCAGCTCACCAACAGGGACCAATCAGCCCCAGCATTTT. Translating gives CASSPTGTNQPQHF.

The chain uses TRBV15 and TRBJ2-7; D ambiguous. The CDR3 loop spans 13 amino acids. The ends were cut back, 3 bases at V and 6 bases at J, with 12 bases in the middle. In germline, CDR1 is LNHNV, CDR2 YYDKDF (reference sequence). The chain's CDR3 is CATSSLFTSEQYF. The CDR3 DNA reads as TGTGCCACCAGCAGCCTCTTCACCTCCGAGCAGTACTTC.

V usage is TRBV19 and J usage is TRBJ1-2; D is possibly TRBD1 (6 bases). Trimming shortened V by 4 bases and J by 4 bases, and 10 bases separated the two germline ends. Germline CDR1 is LNHDA and CDR2 is SQIVND (reference sequence). The CDR3 covers 13 residues. The CDR3 region has the DNA TGTGCCAGTAGTAAAGGACAGTCCTATGGCTACACCTTC. Translation: CASSKGQSYGYTF.